The clone carrying this TCR beta chain was seen a few times. Here immunoSEQ multiplex PCR was the method, and the copy in TCRdb shows in-frame clones only, minus some. The table has tens of thousands of clones, approximately 81% seen once. The data were obtained in a study of blood T cell repertoires in COVID-19. Germline assignment: CDR1 MNHNS and CDR2 SASEGT. The CDR3 length is 17 residues. J was trimmed by 3 bases and V by 3 bases; bases with no gene match: 11. This chain uses TRBV6-1 with TRBJ1-5, with TRBD1 matching over 7 bases. The source of this sequence is a woman in her sixties with acute or convalescent COVID-19. The sequenced sample consisted of peripheral blood. The CDR3 DNA is TGTGCCAGCAGTGATACACAGACAGGGTATGACAATCAGCCCCAGCATTTT. Translated: CASSDTQTGYDNQPQHF.